In this sample, the clone carrying this T cell receptor beta chain turned up a few times. The antigen is unknown. This entry belongs to a study of CD8+ T cells in alopecia areata. Whole-study findings and limits: Scalp repertoires also include resident alphabeta T cells from normal skin.

As for treatment: oral pan-JAK inhibitor, 5-10 mg twice daily. Investigators isolated RNA and reverse transcribed it into cDNA to act as the sequencing template. The repertoire was sequenced with immunoSEQ multiplex PCR; TCRdb's copy has only in-frame clones and lacks some. The sample lists fewer than 100,000 clones, around 55% occurring once. This receptor was taken from a human donor with alopecia areata. The material was CD8+ T cells sorted from blood, obtained at week 4, from a patient treated with tofacitinib.

This CDR3 is CASSQDGYTEAFF. As DNA, the CDR3 is TGCGCCAGCAGCCAAGACGGGTACACTGAAGCTTTCTTT. This chain uses TRBV4-3 with TRBJ1-1; D is ambiguous. V was shortened by 0 bases and J by 3 bases, with 5 bases between the two germline ends. From germline, CDR1 is LGHNA and CDR2 YSLEER. The CDR3 covers 13 residues.